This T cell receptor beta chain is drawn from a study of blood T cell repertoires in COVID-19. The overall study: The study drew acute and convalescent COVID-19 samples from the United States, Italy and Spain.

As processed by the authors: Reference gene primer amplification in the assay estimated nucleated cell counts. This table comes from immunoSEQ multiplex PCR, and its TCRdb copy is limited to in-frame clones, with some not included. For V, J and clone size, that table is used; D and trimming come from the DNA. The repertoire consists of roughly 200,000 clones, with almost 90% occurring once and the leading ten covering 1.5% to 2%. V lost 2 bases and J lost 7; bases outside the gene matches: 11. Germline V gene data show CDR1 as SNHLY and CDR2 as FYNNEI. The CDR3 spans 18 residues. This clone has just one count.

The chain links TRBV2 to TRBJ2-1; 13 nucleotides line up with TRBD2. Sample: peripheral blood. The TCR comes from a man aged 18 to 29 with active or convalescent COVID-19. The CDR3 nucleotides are TGTGCCAGCAGTGAATGGAGCACTAGCGGGAGGGTCGGGAATGAGCAGTTCTTC. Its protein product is CASSEWSTSGRVGNEQFF.